There are a few counts of the clone carrying this T cell receptor (beta chain). Its specificity is not known. TCRdb called the 5' RACE reads again in MiXCR, with one record for every CDR3 protein. The sample carries approximately 300,000 distinct CDR3 sequences, less than 25% recorded once. The junction had 5 bases not matched to a gene; V was cut back by 7 bases and J by 0 bases. CDR3 length equals 15 residues. The source of the sample is a study of CD8 T cells in ankylosing spondylitis. Notes on the study in general: The clones that were linked to disease were reported to be significantly enriched in matched synovial fluid samples from ankylosing spondylitis patients. Clones linked with disease were CD8+ and fairly uncommon in the peripheral blood.

The chain recombines TRBV12-3 or TRBV12-4 with TRBJ1-5; 8 nucleotides line up with TRBD1. The source is a female donor with ankylosing spondylitis or in good health (not recorded which). Sequencing was done on a sample of blood, either unsorted or a sorted T cell fraction (not recorded which). CDR3 sequence reads: CASTPGGVSNQPQHF. The CDR3 DNA is TGTGCCAGCACCCCAGGGGGCGTTAGCAATCAGCCCCAGCATTTT.